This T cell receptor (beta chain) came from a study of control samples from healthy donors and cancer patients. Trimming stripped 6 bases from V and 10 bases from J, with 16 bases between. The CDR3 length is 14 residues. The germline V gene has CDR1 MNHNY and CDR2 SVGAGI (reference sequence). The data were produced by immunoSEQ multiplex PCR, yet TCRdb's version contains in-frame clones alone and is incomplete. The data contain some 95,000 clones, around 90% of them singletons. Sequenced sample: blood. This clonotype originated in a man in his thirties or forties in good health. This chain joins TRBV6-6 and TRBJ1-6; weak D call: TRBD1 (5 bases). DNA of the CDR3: TGTGCCAGCAGGAAAAGAACCGAGGGGTCACCCCTCCACTTT. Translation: CASRKRTEGSPLHF.